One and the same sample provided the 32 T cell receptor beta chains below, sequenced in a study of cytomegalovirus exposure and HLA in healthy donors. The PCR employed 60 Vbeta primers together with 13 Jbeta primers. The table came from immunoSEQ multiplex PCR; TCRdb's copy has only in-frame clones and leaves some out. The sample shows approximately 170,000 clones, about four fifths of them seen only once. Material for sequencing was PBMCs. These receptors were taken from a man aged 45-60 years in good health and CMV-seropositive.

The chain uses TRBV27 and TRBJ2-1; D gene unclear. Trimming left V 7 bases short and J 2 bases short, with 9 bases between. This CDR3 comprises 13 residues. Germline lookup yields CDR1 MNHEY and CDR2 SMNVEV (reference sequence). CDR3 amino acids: CASMESPYNEQFF. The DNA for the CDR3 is TGTGCCAGCATGGAGAGCCCCTACAATGAGCAGTTCTTC.

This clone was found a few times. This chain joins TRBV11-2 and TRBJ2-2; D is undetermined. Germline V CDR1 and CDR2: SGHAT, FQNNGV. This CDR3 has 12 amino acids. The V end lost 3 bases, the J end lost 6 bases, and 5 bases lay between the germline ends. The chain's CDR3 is CASSFVAGELFF. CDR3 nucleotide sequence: TGTGCCAGCAGCTTTGTAGCCGGGGAGCTGTTTTTT.

The CDR3 loop is CASSLTQGLSDNEQFF. The DNA of the CDR3 is TGTGCCAGCAGCCTAACGCAGGGGCTATCCGACAATGAGCAGTTCTTC. The J gene is TRBJ2-1, the V gene TRBV13; perhaps TRBD1 as D (6 bases). Trimming pared 5 bases from V and 5 bases from J, leaving 19 bases between. Germline V gene sequence: CDR1 PRHDT, CDR2 FYEKMQ (reference sequence). CDR3 length: 16 residues.

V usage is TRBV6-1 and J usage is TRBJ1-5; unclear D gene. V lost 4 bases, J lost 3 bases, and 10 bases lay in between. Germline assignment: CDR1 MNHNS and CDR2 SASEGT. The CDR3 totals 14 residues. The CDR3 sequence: CASSAWHTNQPQHF. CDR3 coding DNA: TGTGCCAGCAGTGCTTGGCACACCAATCAGCCCCAGCATTTT.

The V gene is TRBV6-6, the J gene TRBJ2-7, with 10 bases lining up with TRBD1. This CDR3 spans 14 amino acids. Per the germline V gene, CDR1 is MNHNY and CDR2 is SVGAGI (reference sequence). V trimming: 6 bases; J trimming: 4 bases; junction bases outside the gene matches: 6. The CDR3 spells CASRSDRGGYEQYF. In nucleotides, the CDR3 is TGTGCCAGCAGATCGGACAGGGGGGGATACGAGCAGTACTTC.

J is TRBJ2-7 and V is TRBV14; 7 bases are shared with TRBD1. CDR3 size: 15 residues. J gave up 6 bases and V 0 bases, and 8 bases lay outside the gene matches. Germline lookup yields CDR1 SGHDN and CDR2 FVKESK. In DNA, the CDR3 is TGTGCCAGCAGCCAAGAAAGGACAGGCCTCGGCGAGCAGTACTTC. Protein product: CASSQERTGLGEQYF.

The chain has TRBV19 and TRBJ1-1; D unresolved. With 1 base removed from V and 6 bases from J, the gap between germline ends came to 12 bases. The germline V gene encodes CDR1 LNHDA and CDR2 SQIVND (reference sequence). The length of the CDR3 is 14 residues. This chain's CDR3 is CASSIGRVGAEAFF. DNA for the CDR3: TGTGCCAGTAGTATAGGGAGGGTCGGGGCTGAAGCTTTCTTT.

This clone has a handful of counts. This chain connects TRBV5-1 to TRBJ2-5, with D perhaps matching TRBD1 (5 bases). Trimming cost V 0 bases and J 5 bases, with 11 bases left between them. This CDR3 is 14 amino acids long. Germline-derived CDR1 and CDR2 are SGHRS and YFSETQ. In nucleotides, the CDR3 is TGCGCCAGCAGCTTGGCAGGGTTTGGGGAGACCCAGTACTTC. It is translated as CASSLAGFGETQYF.

CDR3 residues: CASSLLNTDTQYF. The DNA of the CDR3 is TGTGCCAGCAGCCTGTTAAATACAGATACGCAGTATTTT. The V gene is TRBV28, the J gene TRBJ2-3; D is undetermined. With 6 bases removed from V and 3 bases from J, the gap between germline ends came to 10 bases. The CDR3 covers 13 residues. CDR1 and CDR2 from the germline V gene are MDHEN and SYDVKM.

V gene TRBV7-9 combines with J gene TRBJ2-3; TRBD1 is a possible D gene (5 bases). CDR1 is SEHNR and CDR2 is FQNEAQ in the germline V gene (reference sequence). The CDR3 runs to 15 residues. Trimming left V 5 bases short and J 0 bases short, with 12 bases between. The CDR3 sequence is CASSPAGASTDTQYF. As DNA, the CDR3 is TGTGCCAGCAGCCCCGCTGGGGCCAGCACAGATACGCAGTATTTT.

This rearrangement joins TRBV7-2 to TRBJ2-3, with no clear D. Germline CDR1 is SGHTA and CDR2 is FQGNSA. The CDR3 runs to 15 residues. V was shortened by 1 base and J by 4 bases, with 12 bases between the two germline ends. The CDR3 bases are TGTGCCAGCAGCTTAGGACTCGTCTTACCAGATACGCAGTATTTT. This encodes CASSLGLVLPDTQYF.

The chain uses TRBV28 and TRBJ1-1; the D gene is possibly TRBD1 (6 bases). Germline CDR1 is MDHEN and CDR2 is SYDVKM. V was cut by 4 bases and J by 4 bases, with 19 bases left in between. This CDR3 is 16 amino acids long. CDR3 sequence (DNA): TGTGCCAGCAGTTCCTGGGGGGCGGGGGGCCTCACTGAAGCTTTCTTT. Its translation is CASSSWGAGGLTEAFF. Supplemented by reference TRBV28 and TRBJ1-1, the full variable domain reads DVKVTQSSRYLVKRTGEKVFLECVQDMDHENMFWYRQDPGLGLRLIYFSYDVKMKEKGDIPEGYSVSREKKERFSLILESASTNQTSMYLCASSSWGAGGLTEAFFGQGTRLTVV.

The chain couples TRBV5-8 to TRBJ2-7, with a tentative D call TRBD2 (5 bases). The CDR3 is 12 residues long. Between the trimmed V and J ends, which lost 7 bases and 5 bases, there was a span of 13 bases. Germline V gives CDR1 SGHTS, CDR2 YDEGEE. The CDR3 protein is CASREYDDEQYF. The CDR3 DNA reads TGTGCCAGCCGGGAATATGACGACGAGCAGTACTTC.

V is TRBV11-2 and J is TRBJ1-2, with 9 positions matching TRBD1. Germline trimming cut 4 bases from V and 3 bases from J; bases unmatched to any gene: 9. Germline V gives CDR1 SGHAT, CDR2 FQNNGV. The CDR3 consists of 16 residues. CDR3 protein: CASSSIQGARDYGYTF. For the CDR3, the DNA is TGTGCCAGCAGCTCCATACAGGGGGCGCGTGACTATGGCTACACCTTC. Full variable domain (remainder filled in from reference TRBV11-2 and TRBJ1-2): EAGVAQSPRYKIIEKRQSVAFWCNPISGHATLYWYQQILGQGPKLLIQFQNNGVVDDSQLPKDRFSAERLKGVDSTLKIQPAKLEDSAVYLCASSSIQGARDYGYTFGSGTRLTVV.

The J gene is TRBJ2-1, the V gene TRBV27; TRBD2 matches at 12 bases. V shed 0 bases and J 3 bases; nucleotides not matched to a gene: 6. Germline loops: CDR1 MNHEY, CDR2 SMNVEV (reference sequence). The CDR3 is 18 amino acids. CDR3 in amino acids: CASSLSPLTSGGYNEQFF. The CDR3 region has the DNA TGTGCCAGCAGTTTATCGCCCCTGACTAGCGGGGGCTACAATGAGCAGTTCTTC.

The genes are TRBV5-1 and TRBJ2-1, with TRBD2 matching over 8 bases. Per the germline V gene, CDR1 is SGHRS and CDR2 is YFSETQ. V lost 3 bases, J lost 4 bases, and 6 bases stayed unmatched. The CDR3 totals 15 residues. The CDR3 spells CASSYAGGRYNEQFF. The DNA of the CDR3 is TGCGCCAGCAGCTACGCGGGGGGCCGATACAATGAGCAGTTCTTC.

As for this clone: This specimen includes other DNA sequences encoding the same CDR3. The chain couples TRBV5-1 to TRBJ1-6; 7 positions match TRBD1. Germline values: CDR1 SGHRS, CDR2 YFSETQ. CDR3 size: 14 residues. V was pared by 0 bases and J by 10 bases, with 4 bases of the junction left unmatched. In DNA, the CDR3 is TGCGCCAGCAGCTTGGGACAGGGATCCTCACCCCTCCACTTT. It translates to CASSLGQGSSPLHF.

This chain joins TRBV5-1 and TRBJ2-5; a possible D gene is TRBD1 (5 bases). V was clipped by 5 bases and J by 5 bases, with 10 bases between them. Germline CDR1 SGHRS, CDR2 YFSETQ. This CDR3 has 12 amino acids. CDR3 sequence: CASSYPGETQYF. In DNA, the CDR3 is TGCGCCAGCAGTTATCCAGGGGAGACCCAGTACTTC.

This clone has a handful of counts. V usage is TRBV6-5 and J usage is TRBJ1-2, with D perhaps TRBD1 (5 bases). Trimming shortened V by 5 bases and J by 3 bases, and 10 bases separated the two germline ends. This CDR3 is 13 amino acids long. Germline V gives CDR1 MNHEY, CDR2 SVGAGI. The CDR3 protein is CASSHGTDYGYTF. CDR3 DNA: TGTGCCAGCAGTCACGGGACTGACTATGGCTACACCTTC.

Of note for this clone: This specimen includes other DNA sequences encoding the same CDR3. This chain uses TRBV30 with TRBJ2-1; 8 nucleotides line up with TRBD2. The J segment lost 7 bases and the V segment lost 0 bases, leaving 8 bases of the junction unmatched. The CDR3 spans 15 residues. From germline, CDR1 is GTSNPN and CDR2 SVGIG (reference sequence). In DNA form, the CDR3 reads TGTGCCTGGAGTGTCAGAGCGGGAGTGGGTAATGAGCAGTTCTTC. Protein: CAWSVRAGVGNEQFF.

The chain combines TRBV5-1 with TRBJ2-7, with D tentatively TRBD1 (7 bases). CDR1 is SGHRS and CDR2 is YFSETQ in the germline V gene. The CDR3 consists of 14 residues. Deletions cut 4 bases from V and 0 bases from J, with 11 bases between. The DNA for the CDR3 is TGCGCCAGCAGCGGAGGGGACAGCTCCTACGAGCAGTACTTC. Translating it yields CASSGGDSSYEQYF. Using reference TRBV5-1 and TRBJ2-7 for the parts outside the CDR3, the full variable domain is KAGVTQTPRYLIKTRGQQVTLSCSPISGHRSVSWYQQTPGQGLQFLFEYFSETQRNKGNFPGRFSGRQFSNSRSEMNVSTLELGDSALYLCASSGGDSSYEQYFGPGTRLTVT.

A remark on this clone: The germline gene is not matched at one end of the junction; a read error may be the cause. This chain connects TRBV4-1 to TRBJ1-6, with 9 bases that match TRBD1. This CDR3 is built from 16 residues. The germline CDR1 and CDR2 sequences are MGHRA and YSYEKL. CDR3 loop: CASRGTGISYNSPLHF. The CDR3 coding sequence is TGTGCCAGCAGGGGGACAGGGATCTCCTATAATTCACCCCTCCACTTT.

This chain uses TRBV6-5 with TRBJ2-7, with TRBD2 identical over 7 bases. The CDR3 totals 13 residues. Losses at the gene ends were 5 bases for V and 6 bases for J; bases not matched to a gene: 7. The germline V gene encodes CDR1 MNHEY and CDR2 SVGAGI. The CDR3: CASSGAGVSEQYF. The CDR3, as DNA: TGTGCCAGCAGTGGGGCGGGAGTGAGCGAGCAGTACTTC.

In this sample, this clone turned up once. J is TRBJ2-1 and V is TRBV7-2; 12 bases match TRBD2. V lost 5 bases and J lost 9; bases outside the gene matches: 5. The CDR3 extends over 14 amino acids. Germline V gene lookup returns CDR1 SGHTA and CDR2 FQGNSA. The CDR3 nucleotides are TGTGCCAGCAGCGGACTAGCGGGGCGAAGTGAGCAGTTCTTC. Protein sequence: CASSGLAGRSEQFF.

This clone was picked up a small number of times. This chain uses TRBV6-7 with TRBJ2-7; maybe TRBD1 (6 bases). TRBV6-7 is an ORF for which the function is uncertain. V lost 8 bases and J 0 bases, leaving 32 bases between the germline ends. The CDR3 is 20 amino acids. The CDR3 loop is CASLASMGDTEDSSSYEQYF. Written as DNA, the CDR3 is TGTGCCAGCCTAGCTTCTATGGGGGACACAGAGGACAGCAGCTCCTACGAGCAGTACTTC.

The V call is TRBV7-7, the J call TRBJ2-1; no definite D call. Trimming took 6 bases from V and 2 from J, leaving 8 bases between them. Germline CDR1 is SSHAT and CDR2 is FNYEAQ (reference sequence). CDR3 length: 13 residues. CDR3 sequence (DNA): TGTGCCAGCAGTCAGACTCCCTACAATGAGCAGTTCTTC. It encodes CASSQTPYNEQFF.

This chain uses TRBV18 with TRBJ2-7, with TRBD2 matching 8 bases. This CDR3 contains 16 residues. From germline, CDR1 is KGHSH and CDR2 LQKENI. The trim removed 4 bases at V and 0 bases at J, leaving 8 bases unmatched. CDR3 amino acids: CASSLERLANSYEQYF. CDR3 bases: TGTGCCAGCTCACTGGAGAGACTAGCGAACTCCTACGAGCAGTACTTC.

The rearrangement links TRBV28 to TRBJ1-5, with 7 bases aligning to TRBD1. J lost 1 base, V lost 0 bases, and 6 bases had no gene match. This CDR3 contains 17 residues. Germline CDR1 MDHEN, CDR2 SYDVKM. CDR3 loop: CASSLWTGTPSNQPQHF. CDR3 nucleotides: TGTGCCAGCAGTTTATGGACAGGGACCCCAAGCAATCAGCCCCAGCATTTT.

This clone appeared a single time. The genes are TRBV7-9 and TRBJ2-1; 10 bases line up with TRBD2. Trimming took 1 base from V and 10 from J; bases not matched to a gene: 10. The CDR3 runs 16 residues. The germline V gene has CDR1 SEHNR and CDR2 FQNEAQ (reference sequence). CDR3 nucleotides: TGTGCCAGCAGCTTAGGTCGGCTAGCGGGAGTGGGGGAGCAGTTCTTC. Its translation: CASSLGRLAGVGEQFF.

In DNA form, the CDR3 reads TGTGCCAGCAGGGGAGGGACTAGCGGTCCCCAAGCCTTCACCGGGGAGCTGTTTTTT. It encodes CASRGGTSGPQAFTGELFF. The genes are TRBV7-2 and TRBJ2-2; 11 nucleotides agree with TRBD2. From germline, CDR1 is SGHTA and CDR2 FQGNSA. Trimming cost V 6 bases and J 4 bases; bases outside gene matches: 16. The CDR3 is 19 residues long.

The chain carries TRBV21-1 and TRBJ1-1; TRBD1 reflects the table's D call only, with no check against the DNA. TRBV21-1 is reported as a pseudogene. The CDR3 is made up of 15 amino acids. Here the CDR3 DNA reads TGTGCCAGCAGCAAAGATGGCAGTAAGAACACTGAAGCTTTCTTT. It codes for CASSKDGSKNTEAFF.

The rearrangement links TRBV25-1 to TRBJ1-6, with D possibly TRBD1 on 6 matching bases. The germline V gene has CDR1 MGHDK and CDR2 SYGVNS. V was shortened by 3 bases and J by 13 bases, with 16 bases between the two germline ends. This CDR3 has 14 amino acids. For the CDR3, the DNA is TGTGCCAGCAGTGATGGCAGGGGCCCTCTCCCCCTCCACTTT. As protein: CASSDGRGPLPLHF.